This T cell receptor (beta chain) was sequenced for a study of OX40 agonist ivuxolimab in advanced cancers. Study-level background: Prior checkpoint blockade (anti-PD-1, anti-PD-L1 or anti-CTLA-4) was permitted; around 37% had it. Whole-study results and caveats: There was clonal expansion of CD4+ and CD8+ blood T cells by week 6 at 0.1 to 3.0 mg/kg.

This table comes from immunoSEQ multiplex PCR, and its TCRdb copy is limited to in-frame clones, with some not included. The profile shows about 32,000 clones, 90% to 95% of them singletons. To note about this clone: Its antigen is as yet unknown.

This CDR3 is built from 18 residues. Germline assignment: CDR1 SEHNR and CDR2 FQNEAQ (reference sequence). V lost 4 bases and J lost 0, with 16 bases in between. The chain uses TRBV7-9 and TRBJ2-6; TRBD1 is a possible D gene (6 bases). Sample: CD4+ or CD8+ T cells sorted from blood, taken in a trial of the OX40 agonist ivuxolimab. The clonotype comes from an adult with an advanced solid tumor such as melanoma, head and neck, liver or kidney cancer. The DNA for the CDR3 is TGTGCCAGCAGCTACACGGGACAACCCTCCTCTGGGGCCAACGTCCTGACTTTC. Amino acids: CASSYTGQPSSGANVLTF.